Below are 30 T cell receptor delta chains sequenced from a single sample in a study of human gamma delta and Vdelta1 T cells. TCRdb re-processed the PCR reads via CATT. The sample gives fewer than 15,000 delta-chain clones, about half of which show up once; roughly 1.6% is in the top ten. The antigens of these receptors remain unknown. Sequenced sample: Vdelta1 gamma-delta T cells from blood grown in culture (DOT cells). The receptors originated from a human donor in good health.

The chain joins TRDV1 to TRDJ2; 13 nucleotides match TRDD3. Germline V gene data show CDR1 as TSWWSYY and CDR2 as QGS. CDR3 size: 26 residues. V gave up 4 bases and J gave up 4 bases; unmatched junction bases: 33. CDR3 in DNA: TGTGCTCTTGGGGCCCTAATAGGCGACTCGGCATTGCATTCCAGTACTGGGGGATACGGGACAGCACAACTCTTCTTT. As protein: CALGALIGDSALHSSTGGYGTAQLFF.

This clone turned up a few times. The V and J genes are TRDV1 and TRDJ1; 11 nucleotides line up with TRDD3. CDR1 and CDR2 (germline): TSWWSYY, QGS. The V gene end was trimmed by 3 bases and the J gene end by 7 bases; junction bases not matched to a gene: 16. This CDR3 region has 18 residues. This chain's CDR3 is CALGEPVVLGDNFGKLIF. The CDR3 DNA follows: TGTGCTCTTGGGGAGCCAGTAGTACTGGGGGATAATTTCGGTAAACTCATCTTT.

The chain carries TRDV1 and TRDJ1; the D is unclear. The CDR3 has 21 residues. The V gene lost 5 bases and the J gene lost 0 bases, with 31 bases spanning the gap. Looked up from germline, CDR1 is TSWWSYY and CDR2 is QGS. The CDR3 region is CALGSLAGAGKLRVYTDKLIF. The DNA of the CDR3 is TGTGCTCTTGGGTCCCTCGCGGGTGCAGGCAAACTTAGGGTCTACACCGATAAACTCATCTTT.

The chain employs TRDV1 and TRDJ1; 10 bases line up with TRDD3. This CDR3 contains 19 residues. J was trimmed by 0 bases and V by 0 bases; bases with no gene match: 10. Germline-derived CDR1 and CDR2 are TSWWSYY and QGS. In nucleotides, the CDR3 is TGTGCTCTTGGGGAACTTCTCACTGGGGGATCCCAGTACACCGATAAACTCATCTTT. Its protein product is CALGELLTGGSQYTDKLIF.

The gene calls are TRDV1 and TRDJ1, with TRDD3 identical over 7 bases. This CDR3 has 24 residues. Germline values: CDR1 TSWWSYY, CDR2 QGS. V lost 0 bases, J lost 0 bases, and 28 bases stayed unmatched. The CDR3 region is CALGELVPPTYRDPGGSHTDKLIF. The CDR3 region has the DNA TGTGCTCTTGGGGAACTAGTCCCCCCTACCTACCGCGACCCGGGGGGATCACACACCGATAAACTCATCTTT.

The rearrangement links TRDV1 to TRDJ1; weak D call: TRDD3 (10 bases). The CDR3 is made up of 33 amino acids. Germline assignment: CDR1 TSWWSYY and CDR2 QGS. Trimming took 0 bases from V and 6 from J, leaving 68 bases between them. The CDR3 DNA follows: TGTGCTCTTGGGGAACTAGTAGGGCCAAAGGCCCGCCTCCTTCCTACGGACTACTGGGGGATGCAGGGACATATATTAGGAAAAAATAAACTCATCTTT. Translated, it gives CALGELVGPKARLLPTDYWGMQGHILGKNKLIF.

This sequence joins TRDV1 and TRDJ1, with D possibly TRDD3 on 8 matching bases. Germline V gives CDR1 TSWWSYY, CDR2 QGS. V was cut by 1 base and J by 2 bases, with 44 bases left in between. The CDR3 is 26 amino acids. CDR3 sequence: CALGERLRGPSCPGWWGIRGTDKLIF. The CDR3 DNA reads TGTGCTCTTGGGGAACGTCTTAGAGGCCCTTCCTGCCCCGGTTGGTGGGGGATCCGAGGAACCGATAAACTCATCTTT.

This rearrangement joins TRDV1 to TRDJ1, with 8 bases fitting TRDD3. Germline V lookup: CDR1 TSWWSYY, CDR2 QGS. This CDR3 is 21 amino acids long. Unmatched junction bases numbered 22, after V lost 1 base and J lost 3 bases. The CDR3 loop is CALGERGYSGIAGGRPDKLIF. The CDR3 nucleotides read TGTGCTCTTGGGGAACGAGGCTACTCGGGTATTGCTGGGGGACGGCCCGATAAACTCATCTTT.

V is TRDV1 and J is TRDJ1, with 12 bases fitting TRDD3. V trimming: 2 bases; J trimming: 2 bases; junction bases outside the gene matches: 15. This CDR3 contains 20 residues. CDR1 and CDR2 (germline): TSWWSYY, QGS. CDR3 sequence: CALGEDCRNWGIQKTDKLIF. CDR3 coding DNA: TGTGCTCTTGGGGAAGACTGCCGTAACTGGGGGATACAGAAAACCGATAAACTCATCTTT.

The chain employs TRDV1 and TRDJ3, with 9 bases that match TRDD3. The CDR3 has 27 residues. V lost 2 bases, J lost 5 bases, and 34 bases stayed unmatched. The germline V gene has CDR1 TSWWSYY and CDR2 QGS. The CDR3 sequence: CALGERGFQLRSSGGGILFRDTRQMFF. The CDR3 DNA reads as TGTGCTCTTGGGGAAAGAGGATTCCAACTCAGGTCGAGCGGTGGGGGGATACTCTTCCGGGACACCCGACAGATGTTTTTC.

The chain couples TRDV1 to TRDJ1; D is possibly TRDD3 (6 bases). The V end was cut by 1 base, the J end by 1 base, with 31 bases between. The CDR3 sequence is 22 residues long. Germline V CDR1 and CDR2: TSWWSYY, QGS. CDR3 protein: CALGEPRSMVGLGFGLTDKLIF. CDR3 bases: TGTGCTCTTGGGGAACCCCGGTCAATGGTTGGGCTGGGGTTCGGGCTCACCGATAAACTCATCTTT.

This clone was found once. This chain joins TRDV1 and TRDJ1, with D tentatively TRDD3 (6 bases). Per the germline V gene, CDR1 is TSWWSYY and CDR2 is QGS. The CDR3 is 19 amino acids. With 0 bases removed from V and 0 bases from J, the gap between germline ends came to 20 bases. The CDR3 nucleotides are TGTGCTCTTGGGGAACTGGATAAGCTCCGGGGGAGGTACACCGATAAACTCATCTTT. This encodes CALGELDKLRGRYTDKLIF.

This clone counts as medium-sized. The chain has TRDV1 and TRDJ1; a weak D match, TRDD2 (9 bases). The germline CDR1 and CDR2 sequences are TSWWSYY and QGS. V was pared by 2 bases and J by 2 bases, with 33 bases between. The CDR3 sequence is 22 residues long. CDR3 bases: TGTGCTCTTGGGGAATCAGAGGCCTTCCTACAAAGGCTGGGGGAGACAACCGATAAACTCATCTTT. Translating it yields CALGESEAFLQRLGETTDKLIF.

The chain recombines TRDV1 with TRDJ1; 7 bases are shared with TRDD3. The germline CDR1 and CDR2 sequences are TSWWSYY and QGS. The CDR3 has 22 residues. V shed 1 base and J 3 bases; nucleotides not matched to a gene: 26. The CDR3 coding sequence is TGTGCTCTTGGGGAACGGGGTCTTCCGACCTCGACTGGGGCCCCTTATTCCGATAAACTCATCTTT. Translated, it gives CALGERGLPTSTGAPYSDKLIF.

Worth noting for this clone: Sequence at one end of the junction differs from germline and may be a read error. V is TRDV1 and J is TRDJ1; 7 nucleotides line up with TRDD3. The CDR3 is 20 amino acids. CDR1 and CDR2 (germline): TSWWSYY, QGS. The CDR3 protein is CALGKLELKPSPRTGDALIF. For the CDR3, the DNA is TGTGCTCTTGGGAAACTGGAACTAAAGCCTAGCCCTCGGACTGGGGATGCACTCATCTTT.

The chain employs TRDV1 and TRDJ1, with 13 bases matching TRDD3. V lost 5 bases to trimming and J lost 4 bases; unmatched junction nucleotides: 28. Germline V CDR1 and CDR2: TSWWSYY, QGS. This CDR3 is built from 23 residues. CDR3 nucleotide sequence: TGTGCTCTTGGGAACCCCTCCTTTCCTACGCGGGGGTACTGGGGGATACGCGGCGATAAACTCATCTTT. Encoded protein: CALGNPSFPTRGYWGIRGDKLIF.

The chain is built from TRDV1 and TRDJ1, with 9 bases aligning to TRDD3. The V and J ends lost 1 base and 0 bases, in that order; junction bases with no gene match: 15. Germline V gives CDR1 TSWWSYY, CDR2 QGS. CDR3 length: 20 amino acids. The CDR3 loop reads CALGERRVMGDIRYTDKLIF. CDR3 DNA sequence: TGTGCTCTTGGGGAACGAAGAGTCATGGGGGATATTAGGTACACCGATAAACTCATCTTT.

The sample holds a few counts of this clone. The V gene is TRDV1, the J gene TRDJ1; 10 positions agree with TRDD3. There are 20 residues in the CDR3. Per the germline V gene, CDR1 is TSWWSYY and CDR2 is QGS. CDR3 sequence (DNA): TGTGCGACCCGTCCTCCTTCGCCACTGGGGGATTTGGTGGGAATCGATAAACTCATCTTT. This gives the protein CATRPPSPLGDLVGIDKLIF.

The rearrangement links TRDV1 to TRDJ1, with TRDD3 matching over 9 bases. V lost 1 base and J lost 5; bases outside the gene matches: 11. The CDR3 is made up of 17 amino acids. Germline V gene sequence: CDR1 TSWWSYY, CDR2 QGS. The CDR3 loop reads CALGERRWGIARDKLIF. CDR3 coding DNA: TGTGCTCTTGGGGAACGTCGGTGGGGGATAGCGAGGGATAAACTCATCTTT.

The rearrangement joins TRDV1 to TRDJ1; possibly TRDD3 for D (6 bases). Deletions cut 0 bases from V and 0 bases from J, with 44 bases between. CDR3 length: 27 residues. CDR1 is TSWWSYY, CDR2 QGS, per germline. Written as DNA, the CDR3 is TGTGCTCTTGGGGAACTACCCACCGTTGGTTCCCATCCATTGCAGGGGATGCTTGGGGCGTACACCGATAAACTCATCTTT. Translated: CALGELPTVGSHPLQGMLGAYTDKLIF.

The chain carries TRDV1 and TRDJ1; TRDD3 agrees at 8 bases. Trimming at V came to 2 bases and at J to 0 bases, leaving 11 bases not matched to a gene. This CDR3 is 18 amino acids long. Germline lookup yields CDR1 TSWWSYY and CDR2 QGS. For the CDR3, the DNA is TGTGCTCTTGGGGAATCGACATTGGGGGATGCGTACACCGATAAACTCATCTTT. Its translation is CALGESTLGDAYTDKLIF.

The chain uses TRDV1 and TRDJ1, with 7 bases matching TRDD3. After removal of 2 bases from V and 3 bases from J, the junction contained 21 bases not matched to a gene. Germline assignment: CDR1 TSWWSYY and CDR2 QGS. There are 20 residues in the CDR3. The CDR3 nucleotides are TGTGCTCTTGGGGAATTGCACAATTCTCCCTCGTACTGGGGAGCCGATAAACTCATCTTT. Protein product: CALGELHNSPSYWGADKLIF.

J is TRDJ1 and V is TRDV1, with D uncertain. The germline V gene encodes CDR1 TSWWSYY and CDR2 QGS. With 0 bases removed from V and 3 bases from J, the gap between germline ends came to 23 bases. This CDR3 spans 19 amino acids. CDR3 sequence: CALGELGHSERDRPDKLIF. CDR3 coding DNA: TGTGCTCTTGGGGAACTCGGGCACTCAGAGAGGGACCGGCCCGATAAACTCATCTTT.

The rearrangement links TRDV1 to TRDJ1; TRDD3 matches at 10 bases. CDR3 length: 20 amino acids. CDR1 is TSWWSYY and CDR2 is QGS in the germline V gene. V shed 5 bases, J shed 4 bases, and the junction held 22 bases outside the gene matches. Here the CDR3 reads CALGITDGGYLVASYDKLIF. The DNA of the CDR3 is TGTGCTCTTGGGATCACGGATGGGGGATACCTAGTGGCTTCGTACGATAAACTCATCTTT.

The chain carries TRDV1 and TRDJ1, with 11 positions matching TRDD3. Germline assignment: CDR1 TSWWSYY and CDR2 QGS. The junction had 21 bases not matched to a gene; V was cut back by 4 bases and J by 2 bases. The CDR3 is made up of 21 amino acids. In DNA form, the CDR3 reads TGTGCTCTTGGGGGGATGCCTTCCCCGCGAGGTGGGGGATACGTTACCGATAAACTCATCTTT. It is translated as CALGGMPSPRGGGYVTDKLIF.

The V gene is TRDV1, the J gene TRDJ1; 7 nucleotides agree with TRDD3. The germline gives CDR1 TSWWSYY, CDR2 QGS. The junction had 20 bases not matched to a gene; V was cut back by 0 bases and J by 4 bases. The CDR3 consists of 20 residues. The CDR3 loop reads CALGELKVSPYWGVSDKLIF. CDR3 nucleotides: TGTGCTCTTGGGGAACTAAAAGTCAGTCCGTACTGGGGTGTCAGCGATAAACTCATCTTT.

This clone was seen a few times. The chain links TRDV1 to TRDJ1; 11 positions agree with TRDD3. Trimming at V came to 9 bases and at J to 7 bases, leaving 19 bases not matched to a gene. From germline, CDR1 is TSWWSYY and CDR2 QGS. The CDR3 runs 17 residues. CDR3 nucleotide sequence: TGTGCTCTCCGACACACACTACTGGGGGATAGAGTTGGTAAACTCATCTTT. As protein: CALRHTLLGDRVGKLIF.

The chain is built from TRDV1 and TRDJ1; D is perhaps TRDD3 (6 bases). The CDR3 has 19 residues. Trimming took off 0 bases at V and 1 base at J, with 21 bases between the two ends. Looked up from germline, CDR1 is TSWWSYY and CDR2 is QGS. CDR3 bases: TGTGCTCTTGGGGAACTAGAGCCTATTTTTGGGGGGCCCACCGATAAACTCATCTTT. Amino acid sequence: CALGELEPIFGGPTDKLIF.

This chain uses TRDV1 with TRDJ1; 8 nucleotides line up with TRDD3. Germline V gene sequence: CDR1 TSWWSYY, CDR2 QGS. This CDR3 region has 19 residues. V shed 0 bases and J 11 bases; nucleotides not matched to a gene: 23. The CDR3 protein is CALGELRVLGARFLGELIF. As DNA, the CDR3 is TGTGCTCTTGGGGAACTTCGGGTACTGGGGGCAAGGTTCCTCGGGGAGCTCATCTTT.

The V and J genes are TRDV1 and TRDJ1, with D tentatively TRDD3 (5 bases). This CDR3 has 15 residues. Looked up from germline, CDR1 is TSWWSYY and CDR2 is QGS. V was clipped by 4 bases and J by 2 bases, with 14 bases between them. CDR3 protein: CALGGLRGWTDKLIF. CDR3 DNA sequence: TGTGCTCTTGGGGGTCTACGGGGGTGGACCGATAAACTCATCTTT.